The entry that follows covers one T cell receptor (beta chain) sequence. Relative to the germline gene, one junction end is altered; a read error may explain this. TCRdb's copy holds only in-frame clones and misses some; the assay was immunoSEQ multiplex PCR. The sample holds about 74,000 clones, 70% to 85% seen once. This record comes from a study of OX40 agonist ivuxolimab in advanced cancers. Study summary: Ivuxolimab was delivered to patients intravenously every 2 weeks at doses spanning 0.01 to 10 mg/kg. Among those enrolled, mean age was about 60 years (range about 23 to 79) and 70% to 85% were male. Treatment received earlier with anti-PD-1, anti-PD-L1 or anti-CTLA-4 agents was allowed, and over 30% had some. One patient with hepatocellular carcinoma and two with cutaneous melanoma, three in all, had partial responses.

The CDR3 length is 14 residues. Germline V gives CDR1 MGHDK, CDR2 SYGVNS. The specimen comprised CD4+ or CD8+ T cells sorted from blood, sampled in a trial of the OX40 agonist ivuxolimab. The chain recombines TRBV25-1 with TRBJ1-4; a possible D gene is TRBD1 (6 bases). The TCR comes from an adult with an advanced solid tumor such as melanoma, head and neck, liver or kidney cancer. For the CDR3, the DNA is TGTGCCAGCCAAACCCGGGGGCATAATGAAAAACTGCTTTTT. It encodes CASQTRGHNEKLLF.